Listed below are T cell receptor beta chains from one sample, sequenced in a study of tumor and adjacent non-tumor tissue in lung cancer. TCRdb used MiXCR to reprocess the multiplex PCR reads, holding one entry per CDR3 protein. The sample includes roughly 75,000 distinct CDR3 sequences, 80% to 90% of them seen just once. Sequenced: distant non-tumor lung tissue. Receptors originate from a man aged 60-69 years with non-small cell lung cancer. CDR3s include the opening cysteine and the closing phenylalanine or tryptophan. D genes are given only for firm matches. Clone size is given for some rows only: seen once, a few or many times, or a class if the clone is expanded.

>NA|TRBJ2-5|NA|TRBV11-2
TGTGCAAGCAGCTCTGCACAGGTCCAAGAGGCCCAGTACTTC
CASSSAQVQEAQYF
>NA|TRBJ2-2|NA|TRBV24-1
TGTGCCACCAGTCCCGCAACCACACAGAGGAGCGGTGAGCTGTTTTTT
CATSPATTQRSGELFF
>NA|TRBJ1-1|NA|TRBV20-1
TGCAGTACTAGGGCGGGGGCTGATGGCACTGAAGCTTTCTTT
CSTRAGADGTEAFF
>NA|TRBJ2-1|NA|TRBV6-6
NA
CASNWGGGAYNEQLF
>NA|TRBJ2-4|NA|TRBV20-1
TGCAGTGCTAGAGCCGTTGACCTGGCCCTACAGGTGGCCAAAAACATTCTGTACTTC
CSARAVDLALQVAKNILYF
>NA|TRBJ2-2|NA|TRBV6-5
TGTGCCAGTAGTTACGTTGCAGTCACCAGGGAGCTGTTTTTT
CASSYVAVTRELFF
>TRBD1|TRBJ1-2|NA|TRBV28
TGTGCCAGCAGTTCAGACAGGGCCACATATGGCTACACCTTC
CASSSDRATYGYTF
>NA|TRBJ2-2|once|TRBV29-1
TGCAGCATTGCTGAGGACAGAGCCACCGGGGAGCTGTTTTTT
CSIAEDRATGELFF
>NA|TRBJ2-6|NA|TRBV4-3
TGCGCCAGTAGCCAAGATGCGGTGTCTGGGGCCAGCGTCCTGACTTTC
CASSQDAVSGASVLTF
>NA|TRBJ2-5|NA|TRBV2
TGTGTCAGCAGTGAAGGCCGCGGCTGGGTAGAGACCCAGTACTTC
CVSSEGRGWVETQYF
>NA|TRBJ2-2|NA|TRBV11-2
TGTGCCAGTAGCTTAACACGTTCGAACACCTGGGAGTTGTTTTTT
CASSLTRSNTWELFF
>NA|TRBJ2-5|once|TRBV11-3
TGTGCCAGTCAACCAGACACGGGAATTGGGGCCCAGTACTTC
CASQPDTGIGAQYF
>NA|TRBJ2-5|NA|TRBV7-8
TGTGCCAACAGATCTCCAGGGGTTTCGGAGATCCAGTACTTC
CANRSPGVSEIQYF
>TRBD2|TRBJ2-6|NA|TRBV6-5
TGTGCCAGTATCCTAGCGGGAGCCAGCTCTTGGGCCAACGTCCTGACTTTC
CASILAGASSWANVLTF
>NA|TRBJ1-1|NA|TRBV11-2
NA
CASSLVGRGTEVHF
>NA|TRBJ1-6|once|TRBV11-2
TGTGCCAGCAGCTTAGAAGGGGACAATAATTCGCACCTCCACTTT
CASSLEGDNNSHLHF
>NA|TRBJ2-1|NA|TRBV11-3
TGTGCCAGCAGCTTGAGTGGGAGTATCAATGAGCAGTTCTTC
CASSLSGSINEQFF
>TRBD1|TRBJ2-7|NA|TRBV11-2
TGTGCCAGCAGCGCCGGGACAGGGTTCAACGAGCAGTACTTC
CASSAGTGFNEQYF
>NA|TRBJ2-7|NA|TRBV29-1
TGCAGCGTTGCGAGAGGCCCACTCGTCCCTTACGAGCAGTACTTC
CSVARGPLVPYEQYF
>NA|TRBJ2-3|NA|TRBV11-2
TGTGCCAGCAGTGCTCTAGCGAACACATATACGCAGTATTTT
CASSALANTYTQYF
>NA|TRBJ1-6|once|TRBV20-1
TGCAGTGTTAGAGCTAGACAAGGCAATAATTCACCCCTCCAATTT
CSVRARQGNNSPLQF
>TRBD2|TRBJ2-1|NA|TRBV20-1
TGCAGTGCTAGAGAAGGTAGCGGGAGGAGGAATGAGCAGTTCTTC
CSAREGSGRRNEQFF
>NA|TRBJ1-5|NA|TRBV7-9
TGTGCCAGTAGCTTAGATAGTTTGGGAGCCCAGCATTTC
CASSLDSLGAQHF
>NA|TRBJ2-1|NA|TRBV11-2
TGTGCCAGCAGCTTGGAGAGATACGGTGAGCAGTTCTTC
CASSLERYGEQFF
>NA|TRBJ1-1|NA|TRBV11-2
TGTGCCAGCAGCTTTACAGGGAGAAGGACTGAAGCTTTCTTT
CASSFTGRRTEAFF
>NA|TRBJ1-4|NA|TRBV6-1
TGTGGCAGCATCTCGGGTGAAAAACTGTTTTTT
CGSISGEKLFF
>NA|TRBJ1-5|NA|TRBV5-1
TGCACCAGCAGCTTGGAAGGGACTAACAATCAGCCCCAGCATTTT
CTSSLEGTNNQPQHF
>NA|TRBJ1-1|NA|TRBV30
TGTGCCTGTAGTATCGAGACTGAAGCTTTCTTT
CACSIETEAFF
>NA|TRBJ2-7|NA|TRBV7-8
TGTGCCAGCAGTGGAGGGGGGACAAGGGGCTACGAGCAGTACTTC
CASSGGGTRGYEQYF
>NA|TRBJ1-6|NA|TRBV20-1
TGCAGTGCTACCGGGTGTACTAATTCACCCCTCCACTTT
CSATGCTNSPLHF
>TRBD2|TRBJ2-2|NA|TRBV28
TGTGCCAACAGTTCTAGCGGGGGGACCGGGGAGCTGTTTTTT
CANSSSGGTGELFF
>TRBD1|TRBJ2-3|medium-sized|TRBV12-5
TGTGCTAGTGGTTTGCGGCAGGGGGTTACAGATACGCAGTATTTT
CASGLRQGVTDTQYF
>NA|TRBJ2-7|NA|TRBV6-5
TGTGCCAGTGGCAATGGGGGAGTCACTTGCTACGAGAAGTACTTC
CASGNGGVTCYEKYF
>NA|TRBJ1-1|NA|TRBV11-3
TGTGTCAGCAGCTTAACGCCGAATCTGTATGGTCGGAACTCAGAAGCTTTCTTT
CVSSLTPNLYGRNSEAFF
>NA|TRBJ2-7|NA|TRBV6-5
TGTGCCAGCAGAGACCGGGACACGGTAACCTACGAGCAGAACTTC
CASRDRDTVTYEQNF
>NA|TRBJ2-7|many|TRBV7-9
TGTGCCAGCAGCTTAGACGGGACGGTGTCCTACTTC
CASSLDGTVSYF
>NA|TRBJ2-1|NA|TRBV4-2
TGTGCCATTAGCCAAGCCGGGACTTCTCGGTTCTTC
CAISQAGTSRFF
>NA|TRBJ1-1|NA|TRBV6-1
TGTGCCAGCAGTGAATGGGGGGTCAGCAACACTGTAGCTTTCTTT
CASSEWGVSNTVAFF
>TRBD2|TRBJ2-5|few|TRBV13
TGTGCCAGCAGCTTTCTCATAGCCGGGAGGGATGAGACCCAGTACTTC
CASSFLIAGRDETQYF
>TRBD1|TRBJ1-6|NA|TRBV4-2
TGTGCCAGCGGCCACTCACTAGGGACAGGGTTAGGAAATTCACTCCTCAACTTT
CASGHSLGTGLGNSLLNF
>NA|TRBJ2-7|once|TRBV11-3
TGTGCCGTCAGCTATCGGACTGTATTAACTTACGAGCAGTACTTC
CAVSYRTVLTYEQYF
>TRBD2|TRBJ2-2|NA|TRBV11-1
TGTGCCAGTAGCTTAAGCGGGAGAAGCACCGGGGAGCCGTTTTTT
CASSLSGRSTGEPFF